Listed below are T cell receptor beta chains from one sample, sequenced in a study of blood T cell repertoires in COVID-19. Sequenced by immunoSEQ multiplex PCR; TCRdb stores in-frame clones only, minus some. The sample includes some 250,000 clones, 83% seen only once; the top ten take approximately 6%. Sequenced input: peripheral blood. Receptors originate from a man older than 75 with acute or convalescent COVID-19. CDR3s include the opening cysteine and the closing phenylalanine or tryptophan. A D gene is named only where the DNA matches it firmly. Size values are once, few and many counts, or a class for expanded clones, and some rows have none.

v_call: TRBV6-5
d_call: .
j_call: TRBJ2-3
cdr3_length: 13
clone_size: .
cdr3_aa: CASGESGTDTQYF
cdr3_nt: TGTGCCAGCGGGGAGTCGGGCACAGATACGCAGTATTTT

v_call: TRBV20-1
d_call: .
j_call: TRBJ1-4
cdr3_length: 13
clone_size: .
cdr3_aa: CSASPGGNEKLFF
cdr3_nt: TGCAGTGCTAGTCCGGGGGGGAATGAAAAACTGTTTTTT

v_call: TRBV5-5
d_call: TRBD1
j_call: TRBJ2-7
cdr3_length: 14
clone_size: .
cdr3_aa: CASSLAGGRNEQYF
cdr3_nt: TGTGCCAGCAGCTTGGCAGGGGGAAGGAACGAGCAGTACTTC

v_call: TRBV5-5
d_call: .
j_call: TRBJ1-4
cdr3_length: 15
clone_size: .
cdr3_aa: CASSFAPRGNEKLFF
cdr3_nt: TGTGCCAGCAGCTTCGCCCCCAGGGGAAATGAAAAACTGTTTTTT

v_call: TRBV5-1
d_call: .
j_call: TRBJ2-1
cdr3_length: 14
clone_size: .
cdr3_aa: CASTPGLAYNEQFF
cdr3_nt: TGCGCCAGCACCCCCGGACTGGCCTACAATGAGCAGTTCTTC

v_call: TRBV6-5
d_call: TRBD1
j_call: TRBJ1-2
cdr3_length: 15
clone_size: once
cdr3_aa: CASSYRDRPWNGYTF
cdr3_nt: TGTGCCAGCAGTTATCGGGACAGACCATGGAATGGCTACACCTTC

v_call: TRBV10-3
d_call: TRBD1
j_call: TRBJ2-7
cdr3_length: 13
clone_size: .
cdr3_aa: CATGQGAHDEQYF
cdr3_nt: TGTGCCACGGGACAGGGGGCGCACGACGAGCAGTACTTC

v_call: TRBV6-2/TRBV6-3
d_call: TRBD1
j_call: TRBJ2-1
cdr3_length: 17
clone_size: .
cdr3_aa: CASSSDRPQGYYNEQFF
cdr3_nt: TGTGCCAGCAGTTCCGACAGGCCACAGGGGTACTACAATGAGCAGTTCTTC

v_call: TRBV3-1/TRBV3-2
d_call: .
j_call: TRBJ2-2
cdr3_length: 16
clone_size: once
cdr3_aa: CASSPRAVKNPGELFF
cdr3_nt: TGTGCCAGCAGCCCCAGGGCGGTGAAAAACCCCGGGGAGCTGTTTTTT

v_call: TRBV9
d_call: TRBD2
j_call: TRBJ2-1
cdr3_length: 16
clone_size: .
cdr3_aa: CASTKGIAGEYNEQFF
cdr3_nt: TGTGCCAGCACCAAGGGTATAGCGGGGGAGTACAATGAGCAGTTCTTC

v_call: TRBV7-9
d_call: TRBD2
j_call: TRBJ2-5
cdr3_length: 14
clone_size: .
cdr3_aa: CASSLVGGRETQYF
cdr3_nt: TGTGCCAGCAGCTTAGTGGGAGGGAGGGAGACCCAGTACTTC

v_call: TRBV5-4
d_call: .
j_call: TRBJ2-1
cdr3_length: 15
clone_size: .
cdr3_aa: CASSFDRRSYNEQFF
cdr3_nt: TGTGCCAGCAGCTTCGACAGGCGATCCTACAATGAGCAGTTCTTC

v_call: TRBV7-8
d_call: TRBD2
j_call: TRBJ2-5
cdr3_length: 13
clone_size: .
cdr3_aa: CASSPSGGETQYF
cdr3_nt: TGTGCCAGCAGCCCTAGCGGGGGGGAGACCCAGTACTTC

v_call: TRBV5-1
d_call: TRBD1
j_call: TRBJ2-5
cdr3_length: 15
clone_size: .
cdr3_aa: CASSPGQDGKETQYF
cdr3_nt: TGCGCCAGCAGCCCGGGACAGGACGGGAAAGAGACCCAGTACTTC

v_call: TRBV6-6
d_call: .
j_call: TRBJ1-4
cdr3_length: 15
clone_size: .
cdr3_aa: CASSYVPGDNEKLFF
cdr3_nt: TGTGCCAGCAGTTACGTACCAGGGGATAATGAAAAACTGTTTTTT

v_call: TRBV5-1
d_call: .
j_call: TRBJ1-2
cdr3_length: 15
clone_size: .
cdr3_aa: CASSLDGTQGYGYTF
cdr3_nt: TGCGCCAGCAGCTTGGACGGGACTCAGGGCTATGGCTACACCTTC

v_call: TRBV5-1
d_call: .
j_call: TRBJ1-2
cdr3_length: 13
clone_size: .
cdr3_aa: CASSVEGQYGYTF
cdr3_nt: TGCGCCAGCAGCGTGGAAGGACAGTATGGCTACACCTTC

v_call: TRBV18
d_call: .
j_call: TRBJ2-5
cdr3_length: 13
clone_size: once
cdr3_aa: CASSQTGTETQYF
cdr3_nt: TGTGCCAGCTCGCAAACAGGGACGGAGACCCAGTACTTC

v_call: TRBV9
d_call: .
j_call: TRBJ1-5
cdr3_length: 15
clone_size: .
cdr3_aa: CASSVGQAGNQPQHF
cdr3_nt: TGTGCCAGCAGCGTCGGCCAAGCGGGCAATCAGCCCCAGCATTTT

v_call: TRBV4-1
d_call: .
j_call: TRBJ1-5
cdr3_length: 16
clone_size: .
cdr3_aa: CASSQEGRAGNQPQHF
cdr3_nt: TGCGCCAGCAGCCAAGAAGGGAGGGCAGGCAATCAGCCCCAGCATTTT

v_call: TRBV18
d_call: .
j_call: TRBJ2-1
cdr3_length: 13
clone_size: .
cdr3_aa: CASSPGSGNEQFF
cdr3_nt: TGTGCCAGCTCACCGGGATCGGGGAATGAGCAGTTCTTC

v_call: TRBV6-5
d_call: TRBD1
j_call: TRBJ1-6
cdr3_length: 15
clone_size: .
cdr3_aa: CASTLSTGRDSPLHF
cdr3_nt: TGTGCCAGCACCCTCTCGACAGGGAGAGATTCACCCCTCCACTTT

v_call: TRBV19
d_call: .
j_call: TRBJ1-4
cdr3_length: 14
clone_size: .
cdr3_aa: CASSMWQGGEKLFF
cdr3_nt: TGTGCCAGTAGTATGTGGCAGGGTGGAGAAAAACTGTTTTTT

v_call: TRBV5-1
d_call: .
j_call: TRBJ2-5
cdr3_length: 13
clone_size: .
cdr3_aa: CASSQGSGETQYF
cdr3_nt: TGCGCCAGCAGCCAGGGATCGGGAGAGACCCAGTACTTC

v_call: TRBV5-1
d_call: .
j_call: TRBJ2-1
cdr3_length: 13
clone_size: .
cdr3_aa: CATSEVAANEQFF
cdr3_nt: TGCGCCACCTCCGAGGTGGCAGCAAATGAGCAGTTCTTC

v_call: TRBV5-4
d_call: .
j_call: TRBJ1-1
cdr3_length: 13
clone_size: .
cdr3_aa: CASSLDSRTEAFF
cdr3_nt: TGTGCCAGCAGCTTGGACAGCCGCACTGAAGCTTTCTTT

v_call: TRBV3-1/TRBV3-2
d_call: .
j_call: TRBJ2-3
cdr3_length: 17
clone_size: .
cdr3_aa: CASSQGFGTGGADTQYF
cdr3_nt: TGTGCCAGCAGCCAAGGATTTGGGACGGGGGGCGCAGATACGCAGTATTTT

v_call: TRBV6-4
d_call: TRBD2
j_call: TRBJ2-1
cdr3_length: 14
clone_size: .
cdr3_aa: CASSDSGLAGVWFF
cdr3_nt: TGTGCCAGCAGTGACTCGGGACTAGCGGGAGTATGGTTCTTC

v_call: TRBV3-1/TRBV3-2
d_call: .
j_call: TRBJ2-3
cdr3_length: 17
clone_size: .
cdr3_aa: CASSQDVKGILTDTQYF
cdr3_nt: TGTGCCAGCAGCCAAGATGTTAAGGGGATATTGACAGATACGCAGTATTTT

v_call: TRBV27
d_call: .
j_call: TRBJ1-6
cdr3_length: 17
clone_size: .
cdr3_aa: CASSLGRQSSYNSPLHF
cdr3_nt: TGTGCCAGCAGTTTAGGCAGGCAAAGCTCCTATAATTCACCCCTCCACTTT

v_call: TRBV5-4
d_call: TRBD2
j_call: TRBJ2-5
cdr3_length: 13
clone_size: .
cdr3_aa: CASSNREEETQYF
cdr3_nt: TGTGCCAGCAGCAACCGGGAGGAGGAGACCCAGTACTTC

v_call: TRBV18
d_call: TRBD1
j_call: TRBJ1-4
cdr3_length: 14
clone_size: .
cdr3_aa: CASQGGTQNEKLFF
cdr3_nt: TGTGCCAGCCAGGGGGGCACTCAGAATGAAAAACTGTTTTTT

v_call: TRBV28
d_call: TRBD2
j_call: TRBJ2-1
cdr3_length: 19
clone_size: .
cdr3_aa: CASSRTGLAGARSYNEQFF
cdr3_nt: TGTGCCAGCAGCCGAACGGGACTAGCGGGAGCCCGCTCCTACAATGAGCAGTTCTTC

v_call: TRBV5-1
d_call: .
j_call: TRBJ2-7
cdr3_length: 12
clone_size: .
cdr3_aa: CASSLKGNEQYF
cdr3_nt: TGCGCCAGCAGCTTGAAGGGGAACGAGCAGTACTTC

v_call: TRBV28
d_call: TRBD2
j_call: TRBJ2-7
cdr3_length: 16
clone_size: .
cdr3_aa: CASSLVSGRQSYEQYF
cdr3_nt: TGTGCCAGCAGTTTAGTTAGCGGGAGGCAATCCTACGAGCAGTACTTC

v_call: TRBV6-5
d_call: .
j_call: TRBJ1-4
cdr3_length: 13
clone_size: .
cdr3_aa: CASSYDYSEKLFF
cdr3_nt: TGTGCCAGCAGTTACGACTACAGTGAAAAACTGTTTTTT

v_call: TRBV24-1
d_call: .
j_call: TRBJ2-5
cdr3_length: 16
clone_size: .
cdr3_aa: CATSDSERNSPETQYF
cdr3_nt: TGTGCCACCAGTGATTCGGAGCGTAACTCCCCAGAGACCCAGTACTTC

v_call: TRBV11-1
d_call: .
j_call: TRBJ2-7
cdr3_length: 15
clone_size: .
cdr3_aa: CASSLGVEGTYEQYF
cdr3_nt: TGTGCCAGCAGCTTAGGTGTAGAGGGAACCTACGAGCAGTACTTC

v_call: TRBV2
d_call: TRBD1
j_call: TRBJ1-2
cdr3_length: 15
clone_size: once
cdr3_aa: CASSEARTGYGGYTF
cdr3_nt: TGTGCCAGCAGTGAAGCCCGGACAGGATACGGTGGCTACACCTTC

v_call: TRBV19
d_call: .
j_call: TRBJ1-5
cdr3_length: 14
clone_size: .
cdr3_aa: CASSGASSNQPQHF
cdr3_nt: TGTGCCAGTAGTGGGGCATCGAGCAATCAGCCCCAGCATTTT

v_call: TRBV27
d_call: .
j_call: TRBJ2-2
cdr3_length: 13
clone_size: .
cdr3_aa: CASSSGNTGELFF
cdr3_nt: TGTGCCAGCAGTAGCGGGAACACCGGGGAGCTGTTTTTT

v_call: TRBV6-5
d_call: TRBD1
j_call: TRBJ1-2
cdr3_length: 13
clone_size: .
cdr3_aa: CASLEGAYYGYTF
cdr3_nt: TGTGCCAGCTTAGAGGGGGCCTACTATGGCTACACCTTC

v_call: TRBV6-5
d_call: .
j_call: TRBJ1-5
cdr3_length: 13
clone_size: .
cdr3_aa: CASNIVPDQPQHF
cdr3_nt: TGTGCCAGCAATATAGTCCCGGATCAGCCCCAGCATTTT

v_call: TRBV11-2
d_call: .
j_call: TRBJ1-4
cdr3_length: 13
clone_size: .
cdr3_aa: CASTRVPNEKLFF
cdr3_nt: TGTGCCAGCACCCGGGTCCCAAATGAAAAACTGTTTTTT

v_call: TRBV5-6
d_call: TRBD1
j_call: TRBJ1-4
cdr3_length: 16
clone_size: .
cdr3_aa: CASSTGQGAGNEKLFF
cdr3_nt: TGTGCCAGCAGCACAGGACAGGGGGCTGGTAATGAAAAACTGTTTTTT

v_call: TRBV14
d_call: TRBD1
j_call: TRBJ2-1
cdr3_length: 13
clone_size: .
cdr3_aa: CASSQGTGLGQFF
cdr3_nt: TGTGCCAGCAGCCAAGGGACAGGGTTAGGGCAGTTCTTC